These 26 T cell receptor beta chains share one sample of origin, sequenced in a study of neurological immune-mediated disorders. TCRdb independently ran MiXCR on the 5' RACE reads; one entry per CDR3 protein. The sample holds tens of thousands of distinct CDR3 sequences; 13% to 15% are singletons and the top ten take about a quarter. Specimen: PBMCs. The receptors originated from a woman between 45 and 60 years old with HTLV-1-associated myelopathy (HAM/TSP).

This clonotype was recorded at least ten times. This rearrangement joins TRBV27 to TRBJ2-2, with TRBD2 as a possible D gene (6 bases). The CDR3 runs to 16 residues. V lost 2 bases and J lost 3, with 13 bases in between. The germline V gene has CDR1 MNHEY and CDR2 SMNVEV (reference sequence). The CDR3 region is CASSLGGSYYTGELFF. DNA of the CDR3: TGTGCCAGCAGTTTAGGAGGGTCTTACTACACCGGGGAGCTGTTTTTT.

For this clonotype: The junction departs from germline at one end; a sequencing error may be responsible. The V and J genes are TRBV4-3 and TRBJ2-3; 9 bases agree with TRBD2. Germline CDR1 and CDR2: LGHNA and YSLEER. The CDR3 contains 16 residues. The CDR3 DNA is TGCGCCAGAAGCCAGTCCCTTGCGGGGGGGAAAGATACGCAGTATTTT. It is translated as CARSQSLAGGKDTQYF.

Many counts were recorded for this clonotype. The rearrangement joins TRBV29-1 to TRBJ2-7; D call uncertain. Trimming took 4 bases from V and 2 from J, leaving 18 bases between them. The CDR3 contains 15 residues. Germline loops: CDR1 SQVTM, CDR2 ANQGSEA. CDR3 sequence: CSVVSFGRGTYEQYV. In DNA, the CDR3 is TGCAGCGTTGTTAGTTTTGGACGAGGCACCTACGAGCAGTACGTC.

The rearrangement uses TRBV6-5 and TRBJ2-3, with 9 bases that match TRBD1. V shed 2 bases and J 5 bases; nucleotides not matched to a gene: 5. CDR1 MNHEY and CDR2 SVGAGI come from the germline V gene. This CDR3 contains 15 residues. The CDR3 sequence is CASSYGGQGRDTQYF. Here the CDR3 DNA reads TGTGCCAGCAGTTACGGTGGACAGGGGAGAGATACGCAGTATTTT.

There are many counts of this clonotype. The J gene is TRBJ2-3, the V gene TRBV12-3 or TRBV12-4, with 7 nucleotides matching TRBD2. The junction had 5 bases not matched to a gene; V was cut back by 3 bases and J by 2 bases. The CDR3 covers 15 residues. The CDR3 protein is CASSFKAGSTDTQYF. The CDR3 DNA follows: TGTGCCAGCAGTTTTAAAGCGGGATCCACAGATACGCAGTATTTT.

This clonotype has a count of ten or more. The J gene is TRBJ2-3, the V gene TRBV7-2; D is ambiguous. This CDR3 comprises 14 residues. Germline V CDR1 and CDR2: SGHTA, FQGNSA. V was clipped by 5 bases and J by 0 bases, with 9 bases between them. The CDR3 is CASSKQRSTDTQYF. The DNA for the CDR3 is TGTGCCAGCAGCAAGCAGAGGAGCACAGATACGCAGTATTTT.

This clonotype was seen many times. The chain carries TRBV15 and TRBJ2-2; maybe TRBD1 (6 bases). The ends were cut back, 6 bases at V and 0 bases at J, with 11 bases in the middle. In germline, CDR1 is LNHNV, CDR2 YYDKDF (reference sequence). The CDR3 contains 15 residues. The CDR3 reads CATSLDRPNTGELFF. CDR3 sequence (DNA): TGTGCCACCAGTCTCGACAGGCCGAACACCGGGGAGCTGTTTTTT.

In this sample, this clonotype turned up a few times. This sequence joins TRBV7-2 and TRBJ2-3; 7 positions agree with TRBD1. This CDR3 is 19 amino acids long. Trimming took 0 bases from V and 4 from J; bases not matched to a gene: 16. CDR1 SGHTA and CDR2 FQGNSA come from the germline V gene. The CDR3 DNA reads TGTGCCAGCAGCTTAGCGCGGAGGACAGGTTGGATGGTAGCAGATACGCAGTATTTT. Encoded protein: CASSLARRTGWMVADTQYF.

This clonotype has at least ten counts. The chain links TRBV20-1 to TRBJ2-2, with D perhaps TRBD1 (5 bases). The germline gives CDR1 DFQATT, CDR2 SNEGSKA (reference sequence). The CDR3 totals 14 residues. V was trimmed by 6 bases and J by 1 base, leaving 12 bases between them. In DNA form, the CDR3 reads TGCAGTGCCTCCATTACAGGGAACACCGGGGAGCTGTTTTTT. This gives the protein CSASITGNTGELFF.

In this sample, this clonotype turned up many times. The chain carries TRBV5-1 and TRBJ2-7; perhaps TRBD1 as D (5 bases). V was shortened by 2 bases and J by 0 bases, with 9 bases between the two germline ends. Germline V CDR1 and CDR2: SGHRS, YFSETQ. This CDR3 region has 14 residues. For the CDR3, the DNA is TGCGCCAGCAGCTTCGCCGACAGCTCCTACGAGCAGTACTTC. Encoded protein: CASSFADSSYEQYF.

This clonotype was found many times. The chain recombines TRBV18 with TRBJ1-4; 7 nucleotides agree with TRBD1. The CDR3 is 14 residues long. Germline V gene sequence: CDR1 KGHSH, CDR2 LQKENI. V shed 4 bases and J 4 bases; nucleotides not matched to a gene: 3. Written as DNA, the CDR3 is TGTGCCAGCTCACTCGGGACAGATAATGAAAAACTGTTTTTT. Protein: CASSLGTDNEKLFF.

There are many counts of this clonotype. The chain links TRBV29-1 to TRBJ2-7; a possible D gene is TRBD1 (6 bases). Between the trimmed V and J ends, which lost 2 bases and 0 bases, there was a span of 17 bases. The CDR3 consists of 16 residues. Germline assignment: CDR1 SQVTM and CDR2 ANQGSEA. In nucleotides, the CDR3 is TGCAGCGTTGAAAGGGTGACAGGACTCCTCTCCTACGAGCAGTACTTC. It yields the protein CSVERVTGLLSYEQYF.

In the case of this clonotype: Since a much larger clone is just one base distant, this may be a read error. The rearrangement links TRBV5-1 to TRBJ2-1; TRBD2 matches at 7 bases. There are 15 residues in the CDR3. Germline loops: CDR1 SGHRS, CDR2 YFSETQ. This CDR3 reads CASSPAGEAYNGQFF. CDR3 DNA: TGCGCCAGCAGCCCGGCGGGGGAGGCCTACAATGGGCAGTTCTTC.

This clonotype was recorded at least ten times. The V call is TRBV6-2 or TRBV6-3, the J call TRBJ2-3; D is uncertain. Trimming shortened V by 0 bases and J by 8 bases, and 9 bases separated the two germline ends. This CDR3 contains 13 residues. From germline, CDR1 is MNHEY and CDR2 SVGEGT. CDR3 sequence (DNA): TGTGCCAGCAGTTACTCGAAGGTTGGTACGCAGTATTTT. Its translation is CASSYSKVGTQYF.

This clonotype has ten or more counts. The rearrangement links TRBV6-2 or TRBV6-3 to TRBJ1-2; D is perhaps TRBD1 (5 bases). With 6 bases removed from V and 2 bases from J, the gap between germline ends came to 19 bases. This CDR3 comprises 16 residues. The germline gives CDR1 MNHEY, CDR2 SVGEGT. In nucleotides, the CDR3 is TGTGCCAGCAGAGGGGCAGAAGGACGGACAAACTATGGCTACACCTTC. Translated: CASRGAEGRTNYGYTF.

In its sample, this clonotype was seen many times. CDR3 protein: CASSYLGDEQFF. In DNA, the CDR3 is TGTGCCAGCAGTTACCTCGGGGATGAGCAGTTCTTC. The V gene is TRBV6-2 or TRBV6-3, the J gene TRBJ2-1; D is possibly TRBD2 (5 bases). The CDR3 spans 12 residues. Germline lookup yields CDR1 MNHEY and CDR2 SVGEGT. V was cut by 2 bases and J by 8 bases, with 7 bases left in between.

This clonotype was detected ten times or more. The chain joins TRBV5-1 to TRBJ1-1; D is unresolved. This CDR3 spans 16 amino acids. The V end lost 4 bases, the J end lost 1 base, and 17 bases lay between the germline ends. Germline values: CDR1 SGHRS, CDR2 YFSETQ. The CDR3 region is CASSQLELSANTEAFF. The DNA for the CDR3 is TGCGCCAGCAGCCAGCTGGAGCTCTCGGCGAACACTGAAGCTTTCTTT.

This clonotype was counted many times. The chain has TRBV9 and TRBJ2-6; tentatively, D is TRBD1 or TRBD2 (5 bases each). This CDR3 has 15 amino acids. Germline CDR1 and CDR2: SGDLS and YYNGEE. The V end was cut by 0 bases, the J end by 4 bases, with 8 bases between. The CDR3 sequence is CASSVGGAGANVLTF. CDR3 bases: TGTGCCAGCAGCGTAGGAGGGGCCGGGGCCAACGTCCTGACTTTC.

Points on this clonotype: It is likely a read error, because the conserved phenylalanine at the end of the CDR3 is missing. The chain combines TRBV20-1 with TRBJ2-3; D uncertain. With the DNA end fitting TRBJ1-5 better, the J assignment may be wrong. This CDR3 comprises 10 residues. Looked up from germline, CDR1 is DFQATT and CDR2 is SNEGSKA (reference sequence). The CDR3 DNA sequence: TGCAGTGGACTACAGCATACGCAGCATTTA. Protein: CSGLQHTQHL.

The table lists this clonotype with many counts. The rearrangement uses TRBV2 and TRBJ2-3, with 9 bases fitting TRBD2. J lost 0 bases, V lost 6 bases, and 10 bases had no gene match. CDR3 length: 17 residues. The germline CDR1 and CDR2 sequences are SNHLY and FYNNEI. CDR3 coding DNA: TGTGCCAGCAGACGCCCGGGACTAGCTGTCAGCACAGATACGCAGTATTTT. Its protein product is CASRRPGLAVSTDTQYF.

In its sample, this clonotype is medium-sized (0.01 to 0.1%). This chain links TRBV9 with TRBJ2-3; 8 bases agree with TRBD2. From germline, CDR1 is SGDLS and CDR2 YYNGEE. The CDR3 extends over 15 amino acids. The V gene end was trimmed by 3 bases and the J gene end by 2 bases; junction bases not matched to a gene: 5. The CDR3 region is CASSARGGFTDTQYF. The CDR3 DNA reads as TGTGCCAGCAGCGCCCGCGGGGGGTTCACAGATACGCAGTATTTT.

This chain uses TRBV29-1 with TRBJ2-1; D call uncertain. Germline lookup yields CDR1 SQVTM and CDR2 ANQGSEA. The CDR3 totals 15 residues. V lost 5 bases and J lost 4, with 18 bases in between. The CDR3 DNA follows: TGCAGCGTTCGGACCCGAACTCTAGTATACAATGAGCAGTTCTTC. Its translation: CSVRTRTLVYNEQFF.

To note about this clonotype: A read error may be the cause here, since a much bigger clone is one base away. No conserved phenylalanine or tryptophan ends this CDR3, so it is likely a read error. The chain carries TRBV5-1 and TRBJ2-5; D possibly corresponds to TRBD2 (5 bases). In germline, CDR1 is SGHRS, CDR2 YFSETQ. V shed 2 bases and J shed 5 bases, with 10 bases lying between them. The CDR3 spans 13 residues. The CDR3 DNA follows: TGCGCCAGCAGCTTACACGGAGGCGAGACCCAGTACCTC. Amino acid sequence: CASSLHGGETQYL.

The rearrangement links TRBV7-2 to TRBJ1-1, with D tentatively TRBD1 (5 bases). Germline V CDR1 and CDR2: SGHTA, FQGNSA. This CDR3 is built from 16 residues. The V and J ends lost 3 bases and 4 bases respectively, with 18 bases between them. The CDR3 DNA sequence: TGTGCCAGCAGCTTCGACCGGATGGGGCTGACCACTGAAGCTTTCTTT. Amino acid sequence: CASSFDRMGLTTEAFF.

This clonotype has ten or more counts. The rearrangement joins TRBV6-2 or TRBV6-3 to TRBJ2-1; D is possibly TRBD2 (6 bases). CDR3 length: 14 amino acids. CDR1 is MNHEY and CDR2 is SVGEGT in the germline V gene. V was clipped by 4 bases and J by 4 bases, with 11 bases between them. The CDR3 protein is CASSSGGVYNEQFF. The DNA of the CDR3 is TGTGCCAGCAGTTCCGGCGGGGTTTACAATGAGCAGTTCTTC.

This clonotype occurred many times. This chain uses TRBV3-1 with TRBJ2-2, with a tentative D call TRBD1 (5 bases). V was cut by 7 bases and J by 0 bases, with 9 bases left in between. The CDR3 has 14 amino acids. CDR1 is LGHDT and CDR2 is YNNKEL in the germline V gene (reference sequence). In nucleotides, the CDR3 is TGTGCCAGCACAGGGATCTCGAACACCGGGGAGCTGTTTTTT. It specifies CASTGISNTGELFF.